One T cell receptor beta chain is described in this entry. The record originates from a study of blood T cell repertoires in COVID-19. For the study at large: Samples representing acute and convalescent COVID-19 were sourced from the United States, Italy and Spain. Nucleic acid was either cDNA or gDNA, and it came from T cells, B-cell-depleted T cells, or PBMCs.

Profiling relied on immunoSEQ multiplex PCR, and the TCRdb table lists in-frame clones only, not all of them. The data hold about 280,000 clones, with around 84% observed a single time. Germline assignment: CDR1 SGHNT and CDR2 YYREEE (reference sequence). V was pared by 4 bases and J by 4 bases, with 9 bases between. This CDR3 region has 14 residues. Donors were grouped by their self-reported clinical history. This receptor was obtained from a woman aged 45-65 years who had recovered from COVID-19. J is TRBJ1-6 and V is TRBV5-4; the D gene is possibly TRBD1 (6 bases). The sequencing input was PBMCs or T cells enriched from blood (not recorded which). CDR3 sequence (DNA): TGTGCCAGCAGCGCGCAGGGGTATAATTCACCCCTCCACTTT. Encoded protein: CASSAQGYNSPLHF.